The rows below give T cell receptor beta chains drawn from one sample of a study of blood T cell repertoires in COVID-19. This table comes from immunoSEQ multiplex PCR, and its TCRdb copy is limited to in-frame clones, with some not included. The sample contains 80,000 to 100,000 clones, under 90% of which appear only once. The sequencing input was peripheral blood. Every receptor here comes from a human donor with active COVID-19. The donor label of this sample is uncertain. The conserved cysteine and the conserved F or W are not part of the CDR3 here. Each record gives: J gene, V gene, D gene, CDR3 protein. The D gene is left open where the match is weak.

>TRBJ2-1|TRBV5-1|-
ASSLAGGGSEQF
>TRBJ1-1|TRBV27|-
ASSPPTGFTEAF
>TRBJ2-5|TRBV7-8|-
ASSLASSSETQY
>TRBJ1-6|TRBV9|-
ASSQSGGFNSPLH
>TRBJ1-4|TRBV5-4|-
ASSPRGPADEKLF
>TRBJ1-1|TRBV7-9|-
ASSLGTAFMNTEAF
>TRBJ2-3|TRBV6-5|TRBD1
ASSSGQVSDTQY
>TRBJ1-1|TRBV12-3/TRBV12-4|-
ASSLKWGVEAF
>TRBJ1-2|TRBV7-6|TRBD1
ASSSGQANYGYT
>TRBJ1-5|TRBV30|-
AWRDQGRNQPQH
>TRBJ2-7|TRBV5-4|TRBD1
ASSLAMGTGSYEQY
>TRBJ2-7|TRBV11-3|TRBD1
ASSPGQGAYEQY
>TRBJ2-7|TRBV15|-
ATSREPPGAFYEQY
>TRBJ1-6|TRBV3-1/TRBV3-2|TRBD1
ASSQDFSGTGAYNSPLH
>TRBJ2-7|TRBV6-5|TRBD1
ASSRQGPSSYEQY
>TRBJ2-7|TRBV5-6|-
ASSFLDLRTEQY
>TRBJ2-7|TRBV4-1|-
ASSDQTGPYEQY
>TRBJ1-2|TRBV6-2/TRBV6-3|-
ASSTTTPVGHGYT
>TRBJ2-3|TRBV6-1|-
ASSDGLASDTQY
>TRBJ2-7|TRBV4-2|-
ASSQDRGYEQY
>TRBJ2-5|TRBV28|TRBD1
ATLPTDRGPRETQY
>TRBJ2-1|TRBV2|TRBD1
ASSEIRTGANEQF
>TRBJ1-1|TRBV4-3|-
ASSQGPRGGFTEAF
>TRBJ2-3|TRBV9|-
ASSVYSRGTDTQY
>TRBJ1-2|TRBV30|-
AWANGGQRNYGYT
>TRBJ2-1|TRBV5-4|TRBD2
ASSAGTSGGPYNEQF
>TRBJ1-4|TRBV5-1|-
ASGQSSTNEKLF
>TRBJ2-5|TRBV7-8|-
ASIVETGRRETQY
>TRBJ2-7|TRBV5-6|TRBD2
ASSFVTSGGHEQY
>TRBJ1-2|TRBV28|-
ASSFGGWPYGYT
>TRBJ1-6|TRBV2|-
ASQGTSYNSPLH
>TRBJ2-7|TRBV5-1|TRBD1
ASSSPDRAYEQY
>TRBJ1-1|TRBV15|TRBD1
ASQGARNTEAF
>TRBJ1-6|TRBV6-5|-
ASSYSSHSPLH
>TRBJ1-2|TRBV2|-
ASGGSGYT
>TRBJ2-3|TRBV28|TRBD1
ASSSQIGGPSTDTQY
>TRBJ1-2|TRBV9|-
ASSVGQGSSYGYT
>TRBJ2-6|TRBV27|-
ASSLRVSGANVLT
>TRBJ1-1|TRBV28|TRBD1
ALGRGLGNTEAF
>TRBJ1-6|TRBV23-1|-
ASSLVRPSSNYNSPLH
>TRBJ2-7|TRBV6-5|TRBD1
ASTGRTGTSGEQY
>TRBJ2-5|TRBV5-1|-
ASSLNPGRETQY
>TRBJ2-1|TRBV2|TRBD2
ASTQTSDGDNEQF
>TRBJ2-1|TRBV29-1|TRBD1
SVEDPKGAVGGQF
>TRBJ2-7|TRBV29-1|-
SVVGRGYEQY
>TRBJ1-6|TRBV30|-
AWTKRHYNSPLH
>TRBJ2-1|TRBV6-2/TRBV6-3|-
ASSYLRGSPYNEQF
>TRBJ1-1|TRBV18|TRBD1
ASSPQLLRQGAVTNTEAF
>TRBJ1-2|TRBV18|-
ASSLSSGQTYYGYT
>TRBJ1-4|TRBV27|-
ASSLSHGGKLF
>TRBJ2-7|TRBV5-6|TRBD2
ASSTAAGEQY
>TRBJ1-5|TRBV4-1|-
ASSQDWAGVNQPQH
>TRBJ2-1|TRBV18|-
ASSPQTGTYNEQF
>TRBJ2-1|TRBV30|TRBD2
AQTRGGMGSYNEQF
>TRBJ1-3|TRBV21-1|-
ASSKGDSLSSGNTIY